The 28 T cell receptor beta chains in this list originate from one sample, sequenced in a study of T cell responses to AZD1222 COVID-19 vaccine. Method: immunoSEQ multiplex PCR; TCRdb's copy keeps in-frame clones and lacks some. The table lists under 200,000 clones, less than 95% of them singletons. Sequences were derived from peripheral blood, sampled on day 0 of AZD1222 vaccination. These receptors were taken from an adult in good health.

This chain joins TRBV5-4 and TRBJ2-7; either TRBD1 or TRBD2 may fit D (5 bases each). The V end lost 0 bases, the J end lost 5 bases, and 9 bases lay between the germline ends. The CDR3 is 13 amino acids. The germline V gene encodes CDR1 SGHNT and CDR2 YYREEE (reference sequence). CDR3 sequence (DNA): TGTGCCAGCAGCTTGGCCGGGGCCAACGAGCAGTACTTC. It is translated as CASSLAGANEQYF.

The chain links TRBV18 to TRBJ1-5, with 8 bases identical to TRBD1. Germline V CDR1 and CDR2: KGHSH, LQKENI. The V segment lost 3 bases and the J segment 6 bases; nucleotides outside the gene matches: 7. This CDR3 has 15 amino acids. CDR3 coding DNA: TGTGCCAGCTCACCCCAGGACAGGGCAGGTCAGCCCCAGCATTTT. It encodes CASSPQDRAGQPQHF.

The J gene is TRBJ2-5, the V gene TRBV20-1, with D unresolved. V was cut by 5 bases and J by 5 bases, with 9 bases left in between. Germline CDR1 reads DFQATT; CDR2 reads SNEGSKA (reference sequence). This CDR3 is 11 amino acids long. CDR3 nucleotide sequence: TGCAGTGCTCCGATCGCGGAGACCCAGTACTTC. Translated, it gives CSAPIAETQYF.

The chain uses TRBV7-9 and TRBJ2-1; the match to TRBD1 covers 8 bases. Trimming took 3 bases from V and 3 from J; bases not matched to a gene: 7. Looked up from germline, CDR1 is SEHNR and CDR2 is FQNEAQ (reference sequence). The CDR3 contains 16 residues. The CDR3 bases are TGTGCCAGCAGCTTGTCGATTGGGACAGGCTACAATGAGCAGTTCTTC. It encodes CASSLSIGTGYNEQFF.

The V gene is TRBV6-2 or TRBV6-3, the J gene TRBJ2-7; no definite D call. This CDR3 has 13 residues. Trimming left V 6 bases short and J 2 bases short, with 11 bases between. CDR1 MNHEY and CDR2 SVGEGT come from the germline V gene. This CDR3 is CASSSGPPYEQYF. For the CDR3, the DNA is TGTGCCAGCAGCTCGGGCCCCCCCTACGAGCAGTACTTC.

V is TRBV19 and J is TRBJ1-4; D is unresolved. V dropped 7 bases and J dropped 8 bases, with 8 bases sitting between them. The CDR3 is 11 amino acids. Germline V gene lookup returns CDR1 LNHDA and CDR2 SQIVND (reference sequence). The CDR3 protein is CASTLREKLFF. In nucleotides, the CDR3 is TGTGCCAGTACCCTGAGGGAAAAACTGTTTTTT.

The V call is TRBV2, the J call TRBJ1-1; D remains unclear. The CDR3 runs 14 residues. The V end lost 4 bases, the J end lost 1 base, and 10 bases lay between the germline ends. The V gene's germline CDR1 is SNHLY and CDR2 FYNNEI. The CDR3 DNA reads TGTGCCAGCAGTGGGCTTCGGGGGAACACTGAAGCTTTCTTT. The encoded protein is CASSGLRGNTEAFF.

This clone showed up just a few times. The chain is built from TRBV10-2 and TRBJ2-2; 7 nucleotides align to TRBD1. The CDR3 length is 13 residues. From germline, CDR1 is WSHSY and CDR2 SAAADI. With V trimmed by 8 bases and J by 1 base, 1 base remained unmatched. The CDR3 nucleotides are TGCGCCAGCCGGACAGGGAACACCGGGGAGCTGTTTTTT. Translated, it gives CASRTGNTGELFF.

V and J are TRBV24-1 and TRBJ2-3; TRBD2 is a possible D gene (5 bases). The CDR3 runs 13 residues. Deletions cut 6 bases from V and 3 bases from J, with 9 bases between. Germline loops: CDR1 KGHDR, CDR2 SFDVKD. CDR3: CATSSWRTDTQYF. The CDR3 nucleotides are TGTGCCACCAGTTCGTGGAGGACAGATACGCAGTATTTT.

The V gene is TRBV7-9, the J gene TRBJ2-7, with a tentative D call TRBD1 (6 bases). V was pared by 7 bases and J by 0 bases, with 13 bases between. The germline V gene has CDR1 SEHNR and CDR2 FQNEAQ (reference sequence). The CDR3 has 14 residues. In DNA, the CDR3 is TGTGCCAGCACAAACCCGACAGGCTCCTACGAGCAGTACTTC. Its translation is CASTNPTGSYEQYF.

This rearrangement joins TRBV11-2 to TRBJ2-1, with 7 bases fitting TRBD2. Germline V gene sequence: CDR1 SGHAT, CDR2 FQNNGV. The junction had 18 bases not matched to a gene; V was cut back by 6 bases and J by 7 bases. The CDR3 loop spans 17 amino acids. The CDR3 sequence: CASRGLREGPPRNEQFF. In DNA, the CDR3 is TGTGCCAGCAGGGGTTTGAGGGAGGGCCCCCCTCGGAATGAGCAGTTCTTC.

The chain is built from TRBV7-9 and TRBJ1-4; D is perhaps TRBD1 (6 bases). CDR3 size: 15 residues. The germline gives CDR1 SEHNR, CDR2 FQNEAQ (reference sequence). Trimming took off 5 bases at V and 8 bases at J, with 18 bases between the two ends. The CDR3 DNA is TGTGCCAGCAGCACACAGGGTGACCCCAGGGAAAAACTGTTTTTT. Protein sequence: CASSTQGDPREKLFF.

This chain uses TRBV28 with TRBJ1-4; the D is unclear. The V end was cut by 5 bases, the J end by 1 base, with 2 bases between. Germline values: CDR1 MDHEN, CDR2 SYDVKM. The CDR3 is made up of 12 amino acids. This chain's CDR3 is CASSLTNEKLFF. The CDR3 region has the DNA TGTGCCAGCAGTCTAACTAATGAAAAACTGTTTTTT.

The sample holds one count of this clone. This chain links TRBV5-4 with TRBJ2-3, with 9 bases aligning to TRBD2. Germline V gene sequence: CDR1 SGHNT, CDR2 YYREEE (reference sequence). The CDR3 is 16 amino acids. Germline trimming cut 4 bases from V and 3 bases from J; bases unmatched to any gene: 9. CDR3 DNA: TGTGCCAGCAGCCCCATAGCGGGAGCTCGGACAGATACGCAGTATTTT. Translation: CASSPIAGARTDTQYF.

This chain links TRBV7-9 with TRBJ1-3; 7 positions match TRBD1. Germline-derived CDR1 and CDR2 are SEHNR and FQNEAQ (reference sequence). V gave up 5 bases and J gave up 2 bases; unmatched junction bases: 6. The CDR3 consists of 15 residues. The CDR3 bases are TGTGCCAGCAGCGCACTCAGGGGGGCTGGAAACACCATATATTTT. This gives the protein CASSALRGAGNTIYF.

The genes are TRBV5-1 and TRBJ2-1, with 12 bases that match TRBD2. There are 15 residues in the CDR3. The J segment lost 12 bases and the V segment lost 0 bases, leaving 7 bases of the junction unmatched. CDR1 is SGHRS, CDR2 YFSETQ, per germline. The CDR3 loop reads CASSLEGLAGAVQFF. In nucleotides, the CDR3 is TGCGCCAGCAGCTTGGAGGGACTAGCGGGCGCGGTGCAGTTCTTC.

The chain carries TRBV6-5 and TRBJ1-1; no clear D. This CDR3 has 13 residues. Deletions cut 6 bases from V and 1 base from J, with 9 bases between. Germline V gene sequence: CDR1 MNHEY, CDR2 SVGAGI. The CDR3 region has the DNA TGTGCCAGCAGCTCACGACAGAACACTGAAGCTTTCTTT. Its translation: CASSSRQNTEAFF.

The CDR3 reads CASSTLNLENTEAFF. Here the CDR3 DNA reads TGTGCCAGTAGTACCCTTAATTTAGAGAACACTGAAGCTTTCTTT. The V and J genes are TRBV19 and TRBJ1-1; D is ambiguous. CDR3 size: 15 residues. V lost 4 bases and J 1 base, leaving 13 bases between the germline ends. CDR1 LNHDA and CDR2 SQIVND come from the germline V gene (reference sequence).

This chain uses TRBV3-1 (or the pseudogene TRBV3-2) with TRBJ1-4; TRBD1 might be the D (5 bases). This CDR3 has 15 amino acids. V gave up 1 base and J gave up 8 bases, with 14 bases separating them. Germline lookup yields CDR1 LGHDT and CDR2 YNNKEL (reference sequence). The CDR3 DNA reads TGTGCCAGCAGCCAAGCGGAGGGACGGTCCGAAAAACTGTTTTTT. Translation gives CASSQAEGRSEKLFF.

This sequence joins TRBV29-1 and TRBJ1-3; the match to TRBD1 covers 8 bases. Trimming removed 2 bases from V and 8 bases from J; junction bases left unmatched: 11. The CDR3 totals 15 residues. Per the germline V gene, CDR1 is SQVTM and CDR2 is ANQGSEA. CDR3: CSVEISRQGAYTIYF. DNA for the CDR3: TGCAGCGTTGAAATAAGTCGGCAGGGGGCATACACCATATATTTT.

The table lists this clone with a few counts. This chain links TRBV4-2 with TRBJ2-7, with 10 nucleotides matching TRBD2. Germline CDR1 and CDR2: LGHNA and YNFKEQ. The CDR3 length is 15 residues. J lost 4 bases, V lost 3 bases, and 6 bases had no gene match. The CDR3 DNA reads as TGTGCCAGCAGCCAGCTAGCGGGAGAGGCGTACGAGCAGTACTTC. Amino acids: CASSQLAGEAYEQYF.

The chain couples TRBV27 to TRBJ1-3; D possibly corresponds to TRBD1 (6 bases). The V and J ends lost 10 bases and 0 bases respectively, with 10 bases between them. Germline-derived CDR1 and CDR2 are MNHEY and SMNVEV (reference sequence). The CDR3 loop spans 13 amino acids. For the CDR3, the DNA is TGTGCCACCAGGGGCGACTCTGGAAACACCATATATTTT. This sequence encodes CATRGDSGNTIYF.

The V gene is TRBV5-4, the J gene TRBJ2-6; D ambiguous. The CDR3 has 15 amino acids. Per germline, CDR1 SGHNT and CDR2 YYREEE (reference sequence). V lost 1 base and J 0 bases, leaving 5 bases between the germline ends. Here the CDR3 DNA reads TGTGCCAGCAGCTTGAGGGTCTCTGGGGCCAACGTCCTGACTTTC. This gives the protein CASSLRVSGANVLTF.

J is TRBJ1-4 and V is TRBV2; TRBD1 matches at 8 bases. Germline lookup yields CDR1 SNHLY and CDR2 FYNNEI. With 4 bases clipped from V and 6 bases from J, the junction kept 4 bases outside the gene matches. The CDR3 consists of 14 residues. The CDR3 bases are TGTGCCAGCAGTGCCACGGGACAGGATGAAAAACTGTTTTTT. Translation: CASSATGQDEKLFF.

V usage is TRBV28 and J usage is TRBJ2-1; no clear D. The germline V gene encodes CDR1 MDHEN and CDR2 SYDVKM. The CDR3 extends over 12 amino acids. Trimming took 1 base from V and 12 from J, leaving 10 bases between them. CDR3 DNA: TGTGCCAGCAGTTTATTAACGGGTGGGCAGTTCTTC. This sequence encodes CASSLLTGGQFF.

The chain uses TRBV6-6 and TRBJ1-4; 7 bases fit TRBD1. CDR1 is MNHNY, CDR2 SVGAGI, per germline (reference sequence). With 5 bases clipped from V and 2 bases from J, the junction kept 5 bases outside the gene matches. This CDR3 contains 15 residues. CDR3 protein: CASSSRGQTNEKLFF. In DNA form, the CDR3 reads TGTGCCAGCAGTAGCCGGGGACAGACTAATGAAAAACTGTTTTTT.

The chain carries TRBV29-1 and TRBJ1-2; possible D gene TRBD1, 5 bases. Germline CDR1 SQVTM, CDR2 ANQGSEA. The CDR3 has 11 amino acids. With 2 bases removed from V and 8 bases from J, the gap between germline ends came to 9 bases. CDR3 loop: CSVEQGGGYTF. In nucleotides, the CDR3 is TGCAGCGTTGAACAGGGAGGAGGCTACACCTTC.

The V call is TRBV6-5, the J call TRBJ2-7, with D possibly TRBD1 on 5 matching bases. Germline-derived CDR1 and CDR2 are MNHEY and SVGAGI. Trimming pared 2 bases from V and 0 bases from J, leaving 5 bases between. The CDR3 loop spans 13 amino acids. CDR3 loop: CASSYRGSYEQYF. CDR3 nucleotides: TGTGCCAGCAGTTACAGGGGCTCCTACGAGCAGTACTTC.